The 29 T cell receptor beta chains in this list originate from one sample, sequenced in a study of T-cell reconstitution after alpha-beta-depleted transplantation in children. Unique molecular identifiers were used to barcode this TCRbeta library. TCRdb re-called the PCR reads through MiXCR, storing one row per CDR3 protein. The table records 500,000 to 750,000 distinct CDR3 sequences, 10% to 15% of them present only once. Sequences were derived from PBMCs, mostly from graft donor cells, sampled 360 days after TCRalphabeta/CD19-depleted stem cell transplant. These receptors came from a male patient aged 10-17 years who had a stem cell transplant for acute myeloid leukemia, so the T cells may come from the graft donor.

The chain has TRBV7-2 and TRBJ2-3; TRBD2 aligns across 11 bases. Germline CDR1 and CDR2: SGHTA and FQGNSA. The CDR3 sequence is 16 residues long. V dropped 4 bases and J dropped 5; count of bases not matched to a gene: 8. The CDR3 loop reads CASSSRLAGTLDTQYF. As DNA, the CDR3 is TGTGCCAGCAGCTCCCGACTAGCGGGAACTTTAGATACGCAGTATTTT.

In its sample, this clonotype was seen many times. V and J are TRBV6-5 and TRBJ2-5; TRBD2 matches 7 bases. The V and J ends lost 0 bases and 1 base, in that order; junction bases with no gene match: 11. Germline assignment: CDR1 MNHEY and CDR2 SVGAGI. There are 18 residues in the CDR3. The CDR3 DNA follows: TGTGCCAGCAGTTACTCGCGGGGGAGCTTGGTTGGCCAAGAGACCCAGTACTTC. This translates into CASSYSRGSLVGQETQYF.

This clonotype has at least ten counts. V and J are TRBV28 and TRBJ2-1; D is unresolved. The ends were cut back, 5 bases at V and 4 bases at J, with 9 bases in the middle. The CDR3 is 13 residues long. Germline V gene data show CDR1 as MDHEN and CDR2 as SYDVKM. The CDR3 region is CASSRNYYNEQFF. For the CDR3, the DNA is TGTGCCAGCAGTCGAAATTATTACAATGAGCAGTTCTTC.

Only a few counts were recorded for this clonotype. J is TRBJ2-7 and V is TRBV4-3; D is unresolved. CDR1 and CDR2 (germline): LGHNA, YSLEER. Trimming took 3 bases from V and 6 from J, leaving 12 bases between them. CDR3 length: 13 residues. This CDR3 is CASSQTRPSEQYF. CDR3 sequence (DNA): TGCGCCAGCAGCCAGACTCGTCCTTCCGAGCAGTACTTC.

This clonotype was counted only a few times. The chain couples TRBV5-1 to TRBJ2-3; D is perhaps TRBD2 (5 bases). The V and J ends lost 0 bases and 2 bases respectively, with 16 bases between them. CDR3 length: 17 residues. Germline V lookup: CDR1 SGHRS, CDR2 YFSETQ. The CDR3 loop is CASSLEVLASYTDTQYF. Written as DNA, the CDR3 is TGCGCCAGCAGCTTGGAGGTCTTGGCTAGCTACACAGATACGCAGTATTTT.

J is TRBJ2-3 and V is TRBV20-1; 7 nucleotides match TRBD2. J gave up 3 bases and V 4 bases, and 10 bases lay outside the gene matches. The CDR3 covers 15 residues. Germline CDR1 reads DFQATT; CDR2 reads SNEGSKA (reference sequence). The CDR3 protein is CSANLGPAGTDTQYF. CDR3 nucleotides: TGCAGTGCTAACCTGGGCCCAGCGGGAACAGATACGCAGTATTTT.

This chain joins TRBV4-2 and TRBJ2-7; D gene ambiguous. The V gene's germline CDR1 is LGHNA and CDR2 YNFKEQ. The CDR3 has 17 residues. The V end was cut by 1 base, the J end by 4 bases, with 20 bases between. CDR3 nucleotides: TGTGCCAGCAGCCAAGGACGGGTGACGGCTAGGATTTACGAGCAGTACTTC. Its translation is CASSQGRVTARIYEQYF.

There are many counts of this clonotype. The CDR3 region has the DNA TGTGCCTGGAGTTCTAGCGGGGGTGAGCAGTTCTTC. Its protein is CAWSSSGGEQFF. The J gene is TRBJ2-1, the V gene TRBV30; 10 nucleotides line up with TRBD2. Per germline, CDR1 GTSNPN and CDR2 SVGIG (reference sequence). The V and J ends lost 2 bases and 9 bases, in that order; junction bases with no gene match: 1. The CDR3 length is 12 residues.

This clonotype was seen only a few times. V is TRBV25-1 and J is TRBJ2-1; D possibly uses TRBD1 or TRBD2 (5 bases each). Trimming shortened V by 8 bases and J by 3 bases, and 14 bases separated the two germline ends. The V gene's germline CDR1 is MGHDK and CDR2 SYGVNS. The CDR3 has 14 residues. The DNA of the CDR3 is TGTGCCAGCTTGGGGGAGACAGTCTACAATGAGCAGTTCTTC. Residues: CASLGETVYNEQFF.

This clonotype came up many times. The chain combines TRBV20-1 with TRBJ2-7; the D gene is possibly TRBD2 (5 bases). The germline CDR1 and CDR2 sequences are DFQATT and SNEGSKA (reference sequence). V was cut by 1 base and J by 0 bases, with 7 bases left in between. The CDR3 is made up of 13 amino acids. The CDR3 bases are TGCAGTGCTAGAGTGGCGGGCTCCTACGAGCAGTACTTC. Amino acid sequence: CSARVAGSYEQYF.

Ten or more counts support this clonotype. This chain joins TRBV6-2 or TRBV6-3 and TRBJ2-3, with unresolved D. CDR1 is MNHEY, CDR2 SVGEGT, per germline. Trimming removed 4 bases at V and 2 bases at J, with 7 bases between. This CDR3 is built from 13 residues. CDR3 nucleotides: TGTGCCAGCAGTTTCTTCCACACAGATACGCAGTATTTT. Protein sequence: CASSFFHTDTQYF.

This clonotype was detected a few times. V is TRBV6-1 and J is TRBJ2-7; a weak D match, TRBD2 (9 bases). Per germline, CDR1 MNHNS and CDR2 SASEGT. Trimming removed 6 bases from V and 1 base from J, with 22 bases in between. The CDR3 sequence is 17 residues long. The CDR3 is CASSAGGLAGLSYEQYF. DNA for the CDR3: TGTGCCAGCAGCGCAGGGGGCCTAGCGGGACTTTCCTACGAGCAGTACTTC.

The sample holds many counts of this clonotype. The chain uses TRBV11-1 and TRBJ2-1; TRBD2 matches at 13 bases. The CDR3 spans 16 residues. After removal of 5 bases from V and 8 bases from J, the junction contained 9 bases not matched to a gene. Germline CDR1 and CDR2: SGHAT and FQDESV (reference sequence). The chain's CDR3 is CASSGGLAGVRHEQFF. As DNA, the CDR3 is TGTGCCAGCAGCGGCGGACTAGCGGGAGTAAGACATGAGCAGTTCTTC. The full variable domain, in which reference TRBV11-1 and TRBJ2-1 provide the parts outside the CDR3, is EAEVAQSPRYKITEKSQAVAFWCDPISGHATLYWYRQILGQGPELLVQFQDESVVDDSQLPKDRFSAERLKGVDSTLKIQPAELGDSAMYLCASSGGLAGVRHEQFFGPGTRLTVL.

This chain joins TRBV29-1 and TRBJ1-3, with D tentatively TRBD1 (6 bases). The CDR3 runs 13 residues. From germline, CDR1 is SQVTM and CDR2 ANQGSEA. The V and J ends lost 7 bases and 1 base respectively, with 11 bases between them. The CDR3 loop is CSANRESGNTIYF. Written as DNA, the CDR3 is TGCAGCGCAAACAGGGAATCTGGAAACACCATATATTTT.

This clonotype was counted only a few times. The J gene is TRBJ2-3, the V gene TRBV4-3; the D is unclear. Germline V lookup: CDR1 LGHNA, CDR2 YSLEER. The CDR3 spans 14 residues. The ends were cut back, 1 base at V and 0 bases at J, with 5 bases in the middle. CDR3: CASSQGGSTDTQYF. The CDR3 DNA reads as TGCGCCAGCAGCCAAGGAGGTAGCACAGATACGCAGTATTTT.

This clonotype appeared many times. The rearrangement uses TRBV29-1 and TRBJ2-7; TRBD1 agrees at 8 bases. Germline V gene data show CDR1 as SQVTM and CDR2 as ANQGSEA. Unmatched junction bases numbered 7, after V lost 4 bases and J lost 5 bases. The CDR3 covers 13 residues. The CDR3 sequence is CSVVPGGDHEQYF. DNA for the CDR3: TGCAGCGTTGTCCCAGGGGGCGATCACGAGCAGTACTTC.

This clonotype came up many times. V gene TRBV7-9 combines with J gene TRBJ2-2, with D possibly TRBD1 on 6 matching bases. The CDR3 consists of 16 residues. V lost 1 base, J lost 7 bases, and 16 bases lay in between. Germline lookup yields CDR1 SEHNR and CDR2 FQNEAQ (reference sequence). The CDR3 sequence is CASSLEVWGQIGELFF. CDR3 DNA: TGTGCCAGCAGCTTAGAGGTCTGGGGGCAGATCGGGGAGCTGTTTTTT.

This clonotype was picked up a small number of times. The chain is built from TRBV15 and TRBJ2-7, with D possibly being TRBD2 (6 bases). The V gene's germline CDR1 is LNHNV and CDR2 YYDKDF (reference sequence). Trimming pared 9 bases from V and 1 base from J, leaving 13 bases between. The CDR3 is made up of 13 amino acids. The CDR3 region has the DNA TGTGCCACTCTTATGGGACTTTCCTACGAGCAGTACTTC. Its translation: CATLMGLSYEQYF. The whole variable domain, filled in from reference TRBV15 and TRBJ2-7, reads DAMVIQNPRYQVTQFGKPVTLSCSQTLNHNVMYWYQQKSSQAPKLLFHYYDKDFNNEADTPDNFQSRRPNTSFCFLDIRSPGLGDTAMYLCATLMGLSYEQYFGPGTRLTVT.

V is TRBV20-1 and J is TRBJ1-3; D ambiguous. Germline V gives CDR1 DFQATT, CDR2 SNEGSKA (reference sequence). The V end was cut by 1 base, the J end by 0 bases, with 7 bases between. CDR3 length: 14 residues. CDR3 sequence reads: CSARVGSSGNTIYF. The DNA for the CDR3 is TGCAGTGCTAGAGTGGGCTCCTCTGGAAACACCATATATTTT.

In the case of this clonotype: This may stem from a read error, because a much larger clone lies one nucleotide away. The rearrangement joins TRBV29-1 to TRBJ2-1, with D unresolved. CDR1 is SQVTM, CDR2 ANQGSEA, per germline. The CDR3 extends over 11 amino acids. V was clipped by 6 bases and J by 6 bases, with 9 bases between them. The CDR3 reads CSVARPNEQFF. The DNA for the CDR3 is TGCAGCGTCGCGAGACCCAATGAGCAGTTCTTC.

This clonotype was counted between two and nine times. This CDR3 reads CRARGRRFVGQYF. The CDR3, as DNA: TGCAGGGCTCGGGGGAGGCGTTTCGTCGGGCAGTACTTC. V usage is TRBV20-1 and J usage is TRBJ2-7; the D gene is possibly TRBD2 (6 bases). Germline-derived CDR1 and CDR2 are DFQATT and SNEGSKA (reference sequence). CDR3 length: 13 residues.

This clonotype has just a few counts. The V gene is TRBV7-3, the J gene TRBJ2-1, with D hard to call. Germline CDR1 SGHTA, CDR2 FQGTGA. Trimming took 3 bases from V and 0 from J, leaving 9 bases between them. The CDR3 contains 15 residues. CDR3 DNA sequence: TGTGCCAGCAGCTTGACTGAACTCTCCTACAATGAGCAGTTCTTC. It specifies CASSLTELSYNEQFF.

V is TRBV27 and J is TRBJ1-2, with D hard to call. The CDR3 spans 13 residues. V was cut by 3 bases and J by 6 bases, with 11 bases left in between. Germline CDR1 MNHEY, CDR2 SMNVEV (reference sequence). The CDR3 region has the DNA TGTGCCAGCAGTTTTCTTCCGATTGATGGCTACACCTTC. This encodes CASSFLPIDGYTF.

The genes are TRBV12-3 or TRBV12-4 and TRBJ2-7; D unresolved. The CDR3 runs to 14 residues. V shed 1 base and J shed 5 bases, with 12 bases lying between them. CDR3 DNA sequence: TGTGCCAGCAGTTTAGGGGGTACGAGCAACGAGCAGTACTTC. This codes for CASSLGGTSNEQYF.

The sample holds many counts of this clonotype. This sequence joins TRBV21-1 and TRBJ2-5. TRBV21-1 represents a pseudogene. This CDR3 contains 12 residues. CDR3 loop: CASSKAGETQYF. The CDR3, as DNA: TGTGCCAGCAGCAAAGCTGGAGAGACCCAGTACTTC.

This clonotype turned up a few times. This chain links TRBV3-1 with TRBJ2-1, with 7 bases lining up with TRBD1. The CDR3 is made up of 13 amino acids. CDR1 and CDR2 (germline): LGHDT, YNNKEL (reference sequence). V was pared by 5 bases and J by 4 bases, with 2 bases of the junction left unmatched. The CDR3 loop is CASSRGLYNEQFF. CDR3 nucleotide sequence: TGTGCCAGCAGCAGGGGGCTATACAATGAGCAGTTCTTC.

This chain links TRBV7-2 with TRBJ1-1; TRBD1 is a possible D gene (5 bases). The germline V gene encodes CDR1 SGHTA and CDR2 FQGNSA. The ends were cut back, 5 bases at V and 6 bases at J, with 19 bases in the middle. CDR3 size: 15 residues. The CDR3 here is CASSLATGLLAEAFF. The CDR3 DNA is TGTGCCAGCAGCCTGGCAACGGGGCTGCTTGCTGAAGCTTTCTTT.

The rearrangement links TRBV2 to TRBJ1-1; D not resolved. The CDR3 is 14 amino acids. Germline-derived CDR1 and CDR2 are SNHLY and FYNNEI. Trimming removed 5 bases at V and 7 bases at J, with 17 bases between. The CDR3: CASSSPGPRVEAFF. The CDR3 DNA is TGTGCCAGCAGTTCCCCCGGACCGAGGGTTGAAGCTTTCTTT.

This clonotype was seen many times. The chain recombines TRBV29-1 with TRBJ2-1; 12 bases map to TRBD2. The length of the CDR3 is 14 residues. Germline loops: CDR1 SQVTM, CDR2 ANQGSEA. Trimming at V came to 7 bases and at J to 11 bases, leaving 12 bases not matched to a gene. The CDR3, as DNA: TGCAGCGCCCCGCGACTAGCGGGGGCATACAAGCAGTTCTTC. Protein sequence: CSAPRLAGAYKQFF.